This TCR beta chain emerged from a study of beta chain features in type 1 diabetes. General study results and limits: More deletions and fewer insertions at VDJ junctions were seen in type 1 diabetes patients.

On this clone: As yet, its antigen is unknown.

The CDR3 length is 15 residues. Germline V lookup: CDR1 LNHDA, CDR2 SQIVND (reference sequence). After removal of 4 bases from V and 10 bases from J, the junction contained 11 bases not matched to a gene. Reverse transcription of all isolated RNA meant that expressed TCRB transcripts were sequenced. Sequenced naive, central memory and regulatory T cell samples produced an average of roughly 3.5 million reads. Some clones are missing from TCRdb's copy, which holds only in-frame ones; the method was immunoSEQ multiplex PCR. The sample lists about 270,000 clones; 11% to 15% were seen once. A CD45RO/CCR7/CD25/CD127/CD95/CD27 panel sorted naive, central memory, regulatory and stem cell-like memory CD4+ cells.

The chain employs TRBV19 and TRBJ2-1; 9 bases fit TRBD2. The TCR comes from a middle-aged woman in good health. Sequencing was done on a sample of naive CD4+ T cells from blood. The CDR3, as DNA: TGTGCCAGTAGTACCTCTCAGCGGGGGGTTAGCGAGCAGTTCTTC. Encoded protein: CASSTSQRGVSEQFF.